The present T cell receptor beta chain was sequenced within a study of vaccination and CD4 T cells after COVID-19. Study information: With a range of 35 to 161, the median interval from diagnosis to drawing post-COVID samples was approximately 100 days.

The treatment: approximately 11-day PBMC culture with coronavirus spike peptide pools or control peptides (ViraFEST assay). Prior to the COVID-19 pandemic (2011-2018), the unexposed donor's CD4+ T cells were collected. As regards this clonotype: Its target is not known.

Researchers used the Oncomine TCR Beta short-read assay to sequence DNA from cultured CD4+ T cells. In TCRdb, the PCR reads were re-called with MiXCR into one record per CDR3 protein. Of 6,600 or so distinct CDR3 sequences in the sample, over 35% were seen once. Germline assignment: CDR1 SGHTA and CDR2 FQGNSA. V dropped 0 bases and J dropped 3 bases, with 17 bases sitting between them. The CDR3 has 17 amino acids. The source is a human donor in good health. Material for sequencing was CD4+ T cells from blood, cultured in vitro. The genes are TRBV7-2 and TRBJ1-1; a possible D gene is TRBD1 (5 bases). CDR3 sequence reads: CASSLALGEGRDTEAFF. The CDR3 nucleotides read TGTGCCAGCAGCTTAGCGCTGGGCGAGGGGCGCGACACTGAAGCTTTCTTT.